What follows are 10 T cell receptor beta chains derived from one specimen sequenced in a study of blood T cell repertoires in COVID-19. Data came from immunoSEQ multiplex PCR; TCRdb stores just in-frame clones and leaves some out. The table records around 420,000 clones, roughly 88% of them present only once. The sample was PBMCs or T cells enriched from blood (not recorded which). The receptors originated from a woman between 40 and 55 years old with acute COVID-19.

This CDR3 reads CASRPGPAGYSYEQYF. The CDR3 region has the DNA TGTGCCAGCAGACCAGGCCCCGCCGGTTACTCCTACGAGCAGTACTTC. This chain uses TRBV27 with TRBJ2-7; D uncertain. This CDR3 region has 16 residues. V lost 6 bases, J lost 0 bases, and 18 bases lay in between. From germline, CDR1 is MNHEY and CDR2 SMNVEV (reference sequence).

V and J are TRBV7-2 and TRBJ1-3; 7 bases are a match to TRBD1. Germline assignment: CDR1 SGHTA and CDR2 FQGNSA. After removal of 1 base from V and 7 bases from J, the junction contained 4 bases not matched to a gene. The CDR3 length is 14 residues. The CDR3: CASSLVGTANTIYF. CDR3 nucleotide sequence: TGTGCCAGCAGCTTAGTTGGGACAGCGAACACCATATATTTT.

This clone was seen ten or more times. V usage is TRBV5-1 and J usage is TRBJ2-3; D possibly corresponds to TRBD2 (7 bases). The ends were cut back, 2 bases at V and 4 bases at J, with 14 bases in the middle. The CDR3 is 15 residues long. Germline V CDR1 and CDR2: SGHRS, YFSETQ. The CDR3 loop reads CASSFRGGSADTQYF. The CDR3 DNA reads TGCGCCAGCAGCTTTAGGGGGGGCTCTGCAGATACGCAGTATTTT.

Here the CDR3 reads CASSLSRLQNTEAFF. In DNA, the CDR3 is TGTGCCAGCAGTTTATCGCGTTTGCAGAACACTGAAGCTTTCTTT. V usage is TRBV28 and J usage is TRBJ1-1; D not resolved. Trimming left V 1 base short and J 1 base short, with 10 bases between. CDR1 and CDR2 (germline): MDHEN, SYDVKM. CDR3 length: 15 residues.

This chain joins TRBV5-5 and TRBJ1-2; 7 nucleotides align to TRBD1. The CDR3 runs to 15 residues. V shed 0 bases, J shed 6 bases, and the junction held 8 bases outside the gene matches. Germline loops: CDR1 SGHKS, CDR2 YYEKEE (reference sequence). CDR3 in amino acids: CASSLGQGVGNGYTF. The CDR3 DNA sequence: TGTGCCAGCAGCTTGGGACAGGGTGTAGGTAATGGCTACACCTTC. Full variable domain (rest looked up from reference TRBV5-5 and TRBJ1-2): DAGVTQSPTHLIKTRGQQVTLRCSPISGHKSVSWYQQVLGQGPQFIFQYYEKEERGRGNFPDRFSARQFPNYSSELNVNALLLGDSALYLCASSLGQGVGNGYTFGSGTRLTVV.

About this clone itself: The sample has other DNA sequences that encode this CDR3 too. V is TRBV5-1 and J is TRBJ2-2; possible D gene TRBD2, 6 bases. Germline CDR1 and CDR2: SGHRS and YFSETQ. Trimming took 2 bases from V and 0 from J, leaving 11 bases between them. The CDR3 sequence is 16 residues long. The CDR3 region is CASSLHGTSNTGELFF. The CDR3 DNA follows: TGCGCCAGCAGCTTACACGGGACTTCGAACACCGGGGAGCTGTTTTTT.

The chain links TRBV7-2 to TRBJ1-2; D not certain. V was pared by 1 base and J by 4 bases, with 10 bases between. Germline CDR1 and CDR2: SGHTA and FQGNSA. This CDR3 is 14 amino acids long. CDR3 protein: CASSLVESRYGYTF. The DNA for the CDR3 is TGTGCCAGCAGCTTAGTGGAGTCCCGCTATGGCTACACCTTC. The full variable domain, rest sourced from reference TRBV7-2 and TRBJ1-2, is GAGVSQSPSNKVTEKGKDVELRCDPISGHTALYWYRQSLGQGLEFLIYFQGNSAPDKSGLPSDRFSAERTGGSVSTLTIQRTQQEDSAVYLCASSLVESRYGYTFGSGTRLTVV.

As to this clone: Other DNA sequences in this specimen translate into the identical CDR3. The V and J genes are TRBV2 and TRBJ1-2; D is possibly TRBD1 (6 bases). CDR1 is SNHLY and CDR2 is FYNNEI in the germline V gene. The V end was cut by 5 bases, the J end by 8 bases, with 12 bases between. CDR3 length equals 12 residues. CDR3 DNA: TGTGCCAGCAGTCTTACAGGGTACGGCTACACCTTC. Its protein is CASSLTGYGYTF.

This chain connects TRBV7-2 to TRBJ2-2; unclear D gene. The CDR3 runs 16 residues. V lost 2 bases to trimming and J lost 0 bases, with 10 bases between them. Germline V gene data show CDR1 as SGHTA and CDR2 as FQGNSA. Here the CDR3 reads CASSLYGASNTGELFF. The CDR3 coding sequence is TGTGCCAGCAGCTTATATGGAGCGTCGAACACCGGGGAGCTGTTTTTT. The full variable domain, in which reference TRBV7-2 and TRBJ2-2 provide the parts outside the CDR3, is GAGVSQSPSNKVTEKGKDVELRCDPISGHTALYWYRQSLGQGLEFLIYFQGNSAPDKSGLPSDRFSAERTGGSVSTLTIQRTQQEDSAVYLCASSLYGASNTGELFFGEGSRLTVL.

The chain links TRBV4-2 to TRBJ1-2; 9 nucleotides line up with TRBD1. V lost 4 bases and J lost 10; bases outside the gene matches: 4. The CDR3 is 12 amino acids. Germline CDR1 and CDR2: LGHNA and YNFKEQ. The CDR3 DNA reads TGTGCCAGCAGCCTCAGGACAGGGGTCTACACCTTC. It yields the protein CASSLRTGVYTF.